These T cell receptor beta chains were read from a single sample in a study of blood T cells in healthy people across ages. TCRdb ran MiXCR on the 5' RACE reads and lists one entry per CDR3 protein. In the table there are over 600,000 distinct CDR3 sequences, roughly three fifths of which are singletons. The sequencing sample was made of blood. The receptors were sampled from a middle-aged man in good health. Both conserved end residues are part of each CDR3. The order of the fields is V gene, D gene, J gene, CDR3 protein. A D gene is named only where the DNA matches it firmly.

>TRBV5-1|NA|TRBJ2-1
CASSLGFFDPNEQFF
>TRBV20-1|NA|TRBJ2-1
CSARSAAVTYNEQFF
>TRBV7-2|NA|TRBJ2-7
CASSLRDLQYF
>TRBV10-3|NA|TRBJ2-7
CAISDSGSALYEQYF
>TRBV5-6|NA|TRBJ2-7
CASSPPGSSYEQYF
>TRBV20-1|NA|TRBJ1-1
CSASRAGVPEAFF
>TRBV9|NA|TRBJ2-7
CASGDTYEQYF
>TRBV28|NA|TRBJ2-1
CASSLEGFGNEQFF
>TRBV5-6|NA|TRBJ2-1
CASSLVGTEPYVDEQFF
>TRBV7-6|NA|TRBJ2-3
CASGVLKDTQYF